This T cell receptor beta chain was sequenced in a study of blood T cell repertoires in COVID-19. Assay used: immunoSEQ multiplex PCR; TCRdb lists only in-frame clones, some missing. The sample has 150,000 to 200,000 clones, 88% seen once. Germline V lookup: CDR1 SGHRS, CDR2 YFSETQ. V was pared by 3 bases and J by 8 bases, with 6 bases of the junction left unmatched. This CDR3 has 13 amino acids. Source material: peripheral blood. V gene TRBV5-1 combines with J gene TRBJ1-2; 8 bases match TRBD1. The clonotype comes from a man between 65 and 85 years old with active or convalescent COVID-19. Written as DNA, the CDR3 is TGCGCCAGCAGCTCCCAGGGGGCTTGGGGCTACACCTTC. Its translation: CASSSQGAWGYTF.